Listed below are T cell receptor beta chains from one sample, sequenced in a study of CD8 T cells in Susac syndrome. TCRdb fed the immunoSEQ multiplex PCR reads into MiXCR, producing one record per CDR3 protein. Here the sample spans 150,000 or so distinct CDR3 sequences, 95% being singletons. Sequencing was performed on CD4+ T cells from PBMCs. Every receptor here comes from a human donor with Susac syndrome. Both conserved end residues are part of each CDR3. D genes are given only for firm matches. Clone size is stated in some rows and not others, as once, few, many or a class when expanded.

clone_size cdr3_length j_call d_call v_call cdr3_nt cdr3_aa
- 16 TRBJ1-6 TRBD1 TRBV3-1 TGTGCCAGCAGCCCTCGGGACAGGGGTGTGAGATCACCCCTCCACTTT CASSPRDRGVRSPLHF
once 13 TRBJ1-2 TRBD1 TRBV20-1 TGCAGTGCTGGGACAGGGAGGAACTATGGCTACACCTTC CSAGTGRNYGYTF
- 16 TRBJ1-4 - TRBV20-1 TGCAGTGCTAGCCGGTTGGGCAGGGCAGTTCTTGAAAAACTGTTTTTT CSASRLGRAVLEKLFF
- 13 TRBJ1-2 - TRBV25-1 TGTGCCAGCAGTGCGACAGAACCCTATGGCTACACCTTC CASSATEPYGYTF
- 13 TRBJ2-7 - TRBV2 TGTGCCAGCAGTGGACTAGAGGGCTACGAGCAGTACTTC CASSGLEGYEQYF
- 13 TRBJ2-4 - TRBV9 TGTGCCAGCAGCGTAGACTCGGCGGACATTCAGTACTTC CASSVDSADIQYF
- 15 TRBJ1-2 TRBD1 TRBV7-2 TGTGCCAGCAGCCGGGACAGGGGGGATAACTATGGCTACACCTTC CASSRDRGDNYGYTF
- 15 TRBJ1-1 TRBD1 TRBV4-2 TGTGCCAGCAGCCAACGAGACAGGGGAAACACTGAAGCTTTCTTT CASSQRDRGNTEAFF
- 14 TRBJ1-5 - TRBV15 TGTGCCACCAGCAGGGGTGGGGGCAATCAGCCCCAGCATTTT CATSRGGGNQPQHF
- 12 TRBJ2-7 TRBD1 TRBV7-2 TGTGCCAGCAGCTTCGACAGGGTTCGGCAGTACTTC CASSFDRVRQYF
- 15 TRBJ2-3 - TRBV14 TGTGCCAGCAGCCAAGGCAGGGTTACCACAGATACGCAGTATTTT CASSQGRVTTDTQYF
- 13 TRBJ1-2 TRBD1 TRBV20-1 TGCAGTGCTATCCGGGACAGGGGGCATGGCTACACCTTC CSAIRDRGHGYTF
- 16 TRBJ2-1 TRBD2 TRBV24-1 TGTGCCACCAGTGATTTATCGGCTAGCGGGAAGAATGAGCAGTTCTTC CATSDLSASGKNEQFF
- 12 TRBJ1-2 TRBD1 TRBV7-9 TGTGCCAGCAGCCAGGGGGGGAATGGCTACACCTTC CASSQGGNGYTF
- 18 TRBJ2-4 - TRBV21-1 TGTGCCAGCAGCGCTCGACGGGGGGAGGGCCGGATGGAAAACATTCAGTACTTC CASSARRGEGRMENIQYF
- 14 TRBJ1-6 TRBD1 TRBV10-3 TGTGCCATCAGGAGGGACAGATGGGATTCACCCCTCCACTTT CAIRRDRWDSPLHF
once 17 TRBJ1-2 TRBD1 TRBV30 TGTGCCTGGAGAGGGGGGACAGGGTCAACCGTCGGATATGGCTACACCTTC CAWRGGTGSTVGYGYTF
- 20 TRBJ2-1 TRBD2 TRBV4-1 TGCGCCAGCAGCCAAGTCGGGCTAGCGGGGGGCGTAGTATCCTACAATGAGCAGTTCTTC CASSQVGLAGGVVSYNEQFF
- 15 TRBJ1-2 - TRBV5-4 TGTGCCAGCAGCTTGGCTGGGGGAGTCGACTATGGCTACACCTTC CASSLAGGVDYGYTF
- 13 TRBJ1-1 - TRBV20-1 TGCAGTGCCGCTCTACAGGTGAACACTGAAGCTTTCTTT CSAALQVNTEAFF
- 13 TRBJ1-5 - TRBV30 TGTGCCTGGAGTGATAGGGTGGGTCAGCCCCAGCATTTT CAWSDRVGQPQHF
- 12 TRBJ1-2 TRBD1 TRBV12-3/TRBV12-4 TGTGCCAGCACGACAGGGGCTGGGGGCTACACCTTC CASTTGAGGYTF
- 15 TRBJ2-3 TRBD1 TRBV5-1 TGCGCCAGCAGCTTACCCGGGACAGGGGCAGATACGCAGTATTTT CASSLPGTGADTQYF
- 17 TRBJ2-5 - TRBV15 TGTGCCACCAGCAGAGCGCCTCGGGGGTCGTACCAAGAGACCCAGTACTTC CATSRAPRGSYQETQYF
- 17 TRBJ2-1 - TRBV20-1 TGCAGTGCTAGCGCTTATGGGGGGCGGGAAAATTACAATGAGCAGTTCTTC CSASAYGGRENYNEQFF
- 15 TRBJ2-5 TRBD2 TRBV20-1 TGCAGTGCTCCCCGACTAGCGGGAGGGGCAGAGACCCAGTACTTC CSAPRLAGGAETQYF
- 15 TRBJ2-5 - TRBV7-9 TGTGCCAGCAGCACAGCCAGGGGTCTCAGGGAGACCCAGTACTTC CASSTARGLRETQYF
- 15 TRBJ2-7 TRBD2 TRBV7-2 TGTGCCAGCAGCCCGACACTAGCGGGAGTCCTCGAGCAGTACTTC CASSPTLAGVLEQYF
- 16 TRBJ2-2 TRBD1 TRBV12-5 TGTGCTAGTGGTTCCGGACAGGGTCGAGGCACCGGGGAGCTGTTTTTT CASGSGQGRGTGELFF
- 14 TRBJ2-3 - TRBV15 TGTGCCACCAGCAGAGCTCTGGAGACAGATACGCAGTATTTT CATSRALETDTQYF
- 14 TRBJ2-5 TRBD2 TRBV24-1 TGTGCCACCAGTGATCCAACTAGCGGAGAGACCCAGTACTTC CATSDPTSGETQYF
- 14 TRBJ2-3 - TRBV2 TGTGCCAGCAGTGGCTTATATCGCACAGATACGCAGTATTTT CASSGLYRTDTQYF
- 16 TRBJ1-5 - TRBV18 TGTGCCAGCTCACCAGCGGTGCAGGGGACGGGTCAGCCCCAGCATTTT CASSPAVQGTGQPQHF
- 15 TRBJ2-7 - TRBV30 TGTGCCTGGAGTGTACCTGCCAGGTCCTCCTACGAGCAGTACTTC CAWSVPARSSYEQYF
- 17 TRBJ2-3 TRBD1 TRBV4-1 TGCGCCAGCAGCCGCGCCCAAGTGACAGGGGAGACAGATACGCAGTATTTT CASSRAQVTGETDTQYF